The 23 T cell receptor beta chains in this list originate from one sample, sequenced in a study of T-cell reconstitution after alpha-beta-depleted transplantation in children. This sample's TCRbeta library carried unique molecular identifier barcodes. Each CDR3 protein gets one entry after TCRdb re-called the PCR reads with MiXCR. The sample gives 700,000 to 850,000 distinct CDR3 sequences, 15% to 20% of which show up once; roughly 5% is in the top ten. This specimen was PBMCs, mostly from graft donor cells, taken 360 days after TCRalphabeta/CD19-depleted stem cell transplant. All receptors derive from a male patient between 10 and 17 years old who had a stem cell transplant for acute lymphoblastic leukemia, so the T cells may come from the graft donor.

This clonotype occurred a few times. The rearrangement uses TRBV6-2 or TRBV6-3 and TRBJ2-4, with TRBD2 as a possible D gene (5 bases). V gave up 2 bases and J gave up 8 bases, with 13 bases separating them. Germline V gene sequence: CDR1 MNHEY, CDR2 SVGEGT. The CDR3 contains 14 residues. The CDR3 bases are TGTGCCAGCAGTTACGTCTCCAAGGGAGACATTCAGTACTTC. Its protein is CASSYVSKGDIQYF.

The chain joins TRBV13 to TRBJ2-7, with D possibly matching TRBD2 (6 bases). V was trimmed by 9 bases and J by 3 bases, leaving 15 bases between them. Germline assignment: CDR1 PRHDT and CDR2 FYEKMQ (reference sequence). The CDR3 runs 13 residues. The CDR3 nucleotides are TGTGCCAGTCGGGACTCACACCACTACGAGCAGTACTTC. Protein product: CASRDSHHYEQYF.

The rearrangement links TRBV5-1 to TRBJ2-2; TRBD2 matches at 8 bases. V lost 0 bases, J lost 4 bases, and 5 bases stayed unmatched. This CDR3 spans 16 amino acids. Germline assignment: CDR1 SGHRS and CDR2 YFSETQ. The CDR3 nucleotides are TGCGCCAGCAGCTTGGGGCAAGCGGGAGTCACCGGGGAGCTGTTTTTT. Translating gives CASSLGQAGVTGELFF.

V gene TRBV7-9 combines with J gene TRBJ2-1, with TRBD2 matching over 7 bases. The length of the CDR3 is 13 residues. The V gene's germline CDR1 is SEHNR and CDR2 FQNEAQ (reference sequence). V shed 5 bases, J shed 6 bases, and the junction held 4 bases outside the gene matches. The CDR3 sequence is CASSLLAANEQFF. The CDR3, as DNA: TGTGCCAGCAGCCTCCTAGCGGCCAATGAGCAGTTCTTC.

V usage is TRBV25-1 and J usage is TRBJ2-5, with D perhaps given as TRBD1 or TRBD2 (6 bases each). The CDR3 contains 15 residues. CDR1 is MGHDK and CDR2 is SYGVNS in the germline V gene. V shed 0 bases and J shed 1 base, with 9 bases lying between them. This chain's CDR3 is CASSEYRGRQETQYF. CDR3 nucleotides: TGTGCCAGCAGTGAATATCGGGGGCGCCAAGAGACCCAGTACTTC. Full variable domain (outside the CDR3, taken from reference TRBV25-1 and TRBJ2-5): EADIYQTPRYLVIGTGKKITLECSQTMGHDKMYWYQQDPGMELHLIHYSYGVNSTEKGDLSSESTVSRIRTEHFPLTLESARPSHTSQYLCASSEYRGRQETQYFGPGTRLLVL.

At least ten counts were recorded for this clonotype. This chain links TRBV12-3 or TRBV12-4 with TRBJ2-5; tentatively, D is TRBD1 or TRBD2 (5 bases each). V was clipped by 6 bases and J by 2 bases, with 16 bases between them. This CDR3 region has 15 residues. In DNA form, the CDR3 reads TGTGCCAGCAGGAGTCACCGGGGCCTTCAAGAGACCCAGTACTTC. This codes for CASRSHRGLQETQYF.

The chain carries TRBV5-6 and TRBJ2-7, with D unclear. The CDR3 length is 14 residues. Per the germline V gene, CDR1 is SGHDT and CDR2 is YYEEEE. Trimming took off 3 bases at V and 2 bases at J, with 12 bases between the two ends. CDR3 coding DNA: TGTGCCAGCAGCTCCTTCGACAACGCCTACGAGCAGTACTTC. Protein: CASSSFDNAYEQYF.

In this sample, this clonotype turned up a few times. The CDR3 DNA reads as TGCAGTGCTAGAGATAGAGAGACCCAGTACTTC. Translating it yields CSARDRETQYF. The chain carries TRBV20-1 and TRBJ2-5; D is unclear. Germline CDR1 reads DFQATT; CDR2 reads SNEGSKA (reference sequence). The length of the CDR3 is 11 residues. V shed 0 bases and J shed 4 bases, with 3 bases lying between them.

This clonotype was detected only a few times. The chain combines TRBV11-3 with TRBJ2-1; no definite D call. The germline V gene has CDR1 SGHNT and CDR2 YENEEA. The CDR3 totals 14 residues. V was trimmed by 1 base and J by 8 bases, leaving 12 bases between them. The CDR3 sequence is CASSLGVNLDEQFF. CDR3 sequence (DNA): TGTGCCAGCAGCTTAGGGGTTAATTTGGATGAGCAGTTCTTC.

This clonotype was counted a few times. The CDR3 loop is CVTGFGTEAFF. CDR3 sequence (DNA): TGTGTCACGGGGTTTGGCACTGAAGCTTTCTTT. The chain uses TRBV19 and TRBJ1-1; D not certain. CDR1 and CDR2 (germline): LNHDA, SQIVND (reference sequence). This CDR3 comprises 11 residues.

This clonotype has only a few counts. The rearrangement links TRBV7-2 to TRBJ2-7, with TRBD2 as a possible D gene (6 bases). This CDR3 contains 14 residues. The germline gives CDR1 SGHTA, CDR2 FQGNSA. The germline V and J ends were trimmed by 2 bases and 7 bases, with 15 bases remaining between them. The CDR3 DNA follows: TGTGCCAGCAGCTTATATCCGGGAGTACGAGAGCAGTACTTC. Protein product: CASSLYPGVREQYF.

The chain links TRBV7-9 to TRBJ2-4; 9 bases map to TRBD2. The ends lost 6 bases at V and 1 base at J; junction bases unmatched: 10. The CDR3 covers 17 residues. Germline CDR1 SEHNR, CDR2 FQNEAQ (reference sequence). CDR3 sequence: CASRPSLAGPAKNIQYF. CDR3 sequence (DNA): TGTGCCAGCAGGCCATCTCTAGCGGGACCCGCCAAAAACATTCAGTACTTC.

This chain joins TRBV5-5 and TRBJ2-2, with a weak D call TRBD2 (7 bases). CDR3 length: 15 residues. V was clipped by 1 base and J by 6 bases, with 13 bases between them. Germline V lookup: CDR1 SGHKS, CDR2 YYEKEE (reference sequence). DNA for the CDR3: TGTGCCAGCAGCTTGTGGGGGGCGGGGGCCGGGGAGCTGTTTTTT. Encoded protein: CASSLWGAGAGELFF. The complete variable domain, with remaining parts taken from reference TRBV5-5 and TRBJ2-2, reads DAGVTQSPTHLIKTRGQQVTLRCSPISGHKSVSWYQQVLGQGPQFIFQYYEKEERGRGNFPDRFSARQFPNYSSELNVNALLLGDSALYLCASSLWGAGAGELFFGEGSRLTVL.

The CDR3 DNA sequence: TGCGCCAGCAGCTTGGGGCCACGGGAGTTCCATGGCTACACCTTC. This sequence encodes CASSLGPREFHGYTF. The gene calls are TRBV5-1 and TRBJ1-2; D is unclear. Trimming stripped 0 bases from V and 6 bases from J, with 15 bases between. CDR3 length: 15 amino acids. Per the germline V gene, CDR1 is SGHRS and CDR2 is YFSETQ.

The V gene is TRBV7-6, the J gene TRBJ1-4; weak D call: TRBD1 (6 bases). V lost 4 bases to trimming and J lost 0 bases, with 15 bases between them. Per germline, CDR1 SGHVS and CDR2 FNYEAQ. The CDR3 sequence is 17 residues long. The CDR3, as DNA: TGTGCCAGCAGCTCCCCCTGGGGGCGGTCAACTAATGAAAAACTGTTTTTT. It yields the protein CASSSPWGRSTNEKLFF.

The V call is TRBV28, the J call TRBJ1-5, with TRBD1 as a possible D gene (6 bases). Looked up from germline, CDR1 is MDHEN and CDR2 is SYDVKM. This CDR3 has 15 residues. V was trimmed by 7 bases and J by 0 bases, leaving 13 bases between them. CDR3 bases: TGTGCCAGCAACCAATTGGACAGTAGCAATCAGCCCCAGCATTTT. Its translation: CASNQLDSSNQPQHF.

This clonotype was counted only a few times. The chain has TRBV12-3 or TRBV12-4 and TRBJ2-7; the D gene is possibly TRBD2 (5 bases). The CDR3 runs to 15 residues. Trimming removed 1 base at V and 0 bases at J, with 10 bases between. The CDR3 reads CASSLGTRSSYEQYF. CDR3 DNA sequence: TGTGCCAGCAGTTTAGGGACTCGGAGCTCCTACGAGCAGTACTTC.

This clonotype was recorded many times. The V gene is TRBV12-3 or TRBV12-4, the J gene TRBJ2-2, with D tentatively TRBD1 (5 bases). Trimming removed 6 bases from V and 1 base from J, with 6 bases in between. There are 13 residues in the CDR3. The CDR3 sequence: CASRTGNTGELFF. The CDR3 nucleotides are TGTGCCAGCAGAACAGGGAACACCGGGGAGCTGTTTTTT.

In this sample, this clonotype turned up a few times. V usage is TRBV29-1 and J usage is TRBJ2-3; no clear D. Trimming removed 4 bases from V and 1 base from J, with 12 bases in between. CDR1 SQVTM and CDR2 ANQGSEA come from the germline V gene. CDR3 length: 14 residues. CDR3 protein: CSVVQARGTDTQYF. CDR3 coding DNA: TGCAGCGTTGTTCAGGCTCGGGGCACAGATACGCAGTATTTT.

This clonotype was detected many times. The chain has TRBV11-2 and TRBJ2-5, with TRBD1 matching over 9 bases. CDR1 and CDR2 (germline): SGHAT, FQNNGV. The V segment lost 4 bases and the J segment 4 bases; nucleotides outside the gene matches: 4. CDR3 length equals 14 residues. The CDR3 protein is CASSSYRGRETQYF. CDR3 nucleotides: TGTGCCAGCAGCTCATACAGGGGGCGAGAGACCCAGTACTTC.

This clonotype was observed a few times. V gene TRBV10-3 combines with J gene TRBJ1-1; TRBD1 might be the D (6 bases). V lost 3 bases, J lost 3 bases, and 11 bases lay in between. There are 14 residues in the CDR3. Looked up from germline, CDR1 is ENHRY and CDR2 is SYGVKD. In DNA form, the CDR3 reads TGTGCCATCAGTGAACAGGGTAAAGACACTGAAGCTTTCTTT. Amino acids: CAISEQGKDTEAFF.

This clonotype occurred many times. The chain joins TRBV21-1 to TRBJ2-7; the listed D gene, TRBD1, was not tested against the DNA. TRBV21-1 is a pseudogene locus. This CDR3 contains 13 residues. Here the CDR3 DNA reads TGTGCCAGCAGACTCCCTTGGGGGCACGAGCAGTACTTC. Protein product: CASRLPWGHEQYF.

This clonotype was detected only a few times. The rearrangement links TRBV12-3 or TRBV12-4 to TRBJ2-7; 11 bases match TRBD2. The CDR3 length is 15 residues. Germline trimming cut 3 bases from V and 5 bases from J; bases unmatched to any gene: 6. The CDR3: CASSFLAGGSHEQYF. CDR3 coding DNA: TGTGCCAGCAGTTTCCTAGCGGGAGGTTCCCACGAGCAGTACTTC.